Below, 8 T cell receptor beta chains from the same sample are listed, as sequenced in a study of CD8+CD57+ T cells in acquired aplastic anemia. Genomic DNA constituted the template upon which TCR beta VDJ and CDR3 profiling was performed. TCRdb re-analysed the reads in MiXCR, keeping a single row per CDR3 protein. Of about 270,000 distinct CDR3 sequences listed, around three fifths are singletons. The sample taken for sequencing was sorted CD4+, CD8+, or CD8+CD57+ T cells (not recorded which) from PBMCs. All receptors derive from a human donor with severe aplastic anemia or a healthy control (not recorded which).

This chain links TRBV10-3 with TRBJ1-2, with D perhaps TRBD1 (5 bases). V shed 0 bases and J shed 5 bases, with 7 bases lying between them. Germline loops: CDR1 ENHRY, CDR2 SYGVKD. This CDR3 has 13 residues. In DNA form, the CDR3 reads TGTGCCATCAGTGAGTCGGACACGTATGGCTACACCTTC. Protein sequence: CAISESDTYGYTF.

This clonotype appeared many times. The gene calls are TRBV5-1 and TRBJ2-6, with TRBD1 matching over 7 bases. Losses at the gene ends were 4 bases for V and 0 bases for J; bases not matched to a gene: 13. The germline gives CDR1 SGHRS, CDR2 YFSETQ. The CDR3 contains 19 residues. Written as DNA, the CDR3 is TGCGCCAGCAGCGCTGATTCGGACAGGTCCAGCTCTGGGGCCAACGTCCTGACTTTC. It specifies CASSADSDRSSSGANVLTF. Looking up the rest from reference TRBV5-1 and TRBJ2-6 gives the full variable domain: KAGVTQTPRYLIKTRGQQVTLSCSPISGHRSVSWYQQTPGQGLQFLFEYFSETQRNKGNFPGRFSGRQFSNSRSEMNVSTLELGDSALYLCASSADSDRSSSGANVLTFGAGSRLTVL.

This clonotype was detected many times. The gene calls are TRBV6-6 and TRBJ1-5; TRBD1 agrees at 9 bases. There are 15 residues in the CDR3. After removal of 6 bases from V and 5 bases from J, the junction contained 8 bases not matched to a gene. Germline lookup yields CDR1 MNHNY and CDR2 SVGAGI (reference sequence). CDR3 nucleotides: TGTGCCAGCAGAATACCGGGACAGGGCGATCAGCCCCAGCATTTT. This sequence encodes CASRIPGQGDQPQHF.

This chain connects TRBV24-1 to TRBJ2-7; 7 bases agree with TRBD1. V lost 3 bases to trimming and J lost 10 bases; unmatched junction nucleotides: 17. The CDR3 contains 16 residues. Germline assignment: CDR1 KGHDR and CDR2 SFDVKD. In nucleotides, the CDR3 is TGTGCCACCAGTGATCCAAGGGACAGCCGCGTTGTGAGACAGTACTTC. This encodes CATSDPRDSRVVRQYF.

Regarding this clonotype: A read error is possible here, since a much larger clone lies one base away. The J gene is TRBJ1-4, the V gene TRBV13, with a tentative D call TRBD1 (5 bases). Germline CDR1 and CDR2: PRHDT and FYEKMQ (reference sequence). The CDR3 spans 16 residues. The chain's CDR3 is CASSLGPGGTNEKLLF. The CDR3, as DNA: TGTGCCAGCAGCTTAGGCCCGGGGGGAACTAATGAAAAACTGTTGTTT.

This rearrangement joins TRBV19 to TRBJ1-6, with 9 bases that match TRBD1. Losses at the gene ends were 3 bases for V and 12 bases for J; bases not matched to a gene: 6. The CDR3 extends over 14 amino acids. CDR1 is LNHDA, CDR2 SQIVND, per germline (reference sequence). The CDR3 nucleotides read TGTGCCAGTAGTATTGGACAGGGGTCGGTACCCCTCCACTTT. It specifies CASSIGQGSVPLHF.

As concerns this clonotype: A read error may account for a junction end that differs from germline. The CDR3 loop reads CASSFNEESEAFF. CDR3 bases: TGTGCTAGCAGCTTTAATGAGGAGAGTGAAGCTTTCTTT. The J gene is TRBJ1-1, the V gene TRBV7-7; no clear D. The CDR3 loop spans 13 amino acids. Germline CDR1 is SSHAT and CDR2 is FNYEAQ (reference sequence).

In this sample, this clonotype turned up many times. The chain carries TRBV20-1 and TRBJ2-1, with D tentatively TRBD2 (5 bases). Per the germline V gene, CDR1 is DFQATT and CDR2 is SNEGSKA (reference sequence). This CDR3 spans 13 amino acids. V was cut by 6 bases and J by 0 bases, with 9 bases left in between. The CDR3 DNA sequence: TGCAGTGCCCACCGGGACTCCTACAATGAGCAGTTCTTC. Protein: CSAHRDSYNEQFF.